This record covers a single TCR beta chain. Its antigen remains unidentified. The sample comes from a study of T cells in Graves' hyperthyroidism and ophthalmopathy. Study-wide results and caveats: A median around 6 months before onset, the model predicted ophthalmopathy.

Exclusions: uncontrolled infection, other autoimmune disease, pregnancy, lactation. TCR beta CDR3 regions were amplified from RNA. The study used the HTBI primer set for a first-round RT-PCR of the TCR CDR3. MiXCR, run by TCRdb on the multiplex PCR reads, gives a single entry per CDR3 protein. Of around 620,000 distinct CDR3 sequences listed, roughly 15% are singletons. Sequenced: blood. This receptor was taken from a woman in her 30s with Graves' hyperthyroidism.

CDR3 DNA: TGTGCCACCACCGGGCTAGCGGGAATCGGAGGGTACGAGCAGTACTTC. Translated: CATTGLAGIGGYEQYF. The J gene is TRBJ2-7, the V gene TRBV10-3; 9 bases align to TRBD2. The trim removed 10 bases at V and 4 bases at J, leaving 17 bases unmatched. The germline CDR1 and CDR2 sequences are ENHRY and SYGVKD. CDR3 size: 16 residues.